A selection of T cell receptor beta chains follows, all from one sample in a study of shared clonotypes between healthy human individuals. Sequencing was performed with immunoSEQ multiplex PCR; in TCRdb, only in-frame clones are kept and a portion is missing. The sample contains about 2.5 million clones, 85% to 95% of which appear only once. The sequencing sample was made of naive CD4+ T cells from PBMCs. These receptors all come from a man younger than 30 in good health. Some clones in this sample may be carry-over from other donors' samples. Both conserved end residues are part of each CDR3. A D gene is named only where the DNA matches it firmly. Clone size is stated in some rows and not others, as once, few, many or a class when expanded.

abundance: -
v_gene: TRBV7-2
d_gene: -
j_gene: TRBJ2-3
len: 14
CDR3aa: CASSLLHSTDTQYF
CDR3nt: TGTGCCAGCAGCTTACTGCATTCCACAGATACGCAGTATTTT

abundance: -
v_gene: TRBV9
d_gene: TRBD2
j_gene: TRBJ2-3
len: 15
CDR3aa: CASSARDYSTDTQYF
CDR3nt: TGTGCCAGCAGCGCCCGGGACTACTCCACAGATACGCAGTATTTT

abundance: few
v_gene: TRBV5-1
d_gene: -
j_gene: TRBJ1-2
len: 15
CDR3aa: CASSLVSGVGYGYTF
CDR3nt: TGCGCCAGCAGCTTGGTGTCAGGGGTCGGGTATGGCTACACCTTC

abundance: -
v_gene: TRBV28
d_gene: TRBD2
j_gene: TRBJ2-7
len: 17
CDR3aa: CATFGLAGGPYPYEQYF
CDR3nt: TGTGCCACATTCGGGCTAGCGGGAGGGCCCTACCCCTACGAGCAGTACTTC

abundance: -
v_gene: TRBV15
d_gene: -
j_gene: TRBJ2-2
len: 15
CDR3aa: CATSRDRGGTGELFF
CDR3nt: TGTGCCACCAGCAGAGACCGGGGTGGGACCGGGGAGCTGTTTTTT

abundance: -
v_gene: TRBV5-6
d_gene: -
j_gene: TRBJ2-3
len: 15
CDR3aa: CASSATVGFTDTQYF
CDR3nt: TGTGCCAGCAGTGCCACGGTCGGCTTCACAGATACGCAGTATTTT

abundance: -
v_gene: TRBV4-3
d_gene: TRBD2
j_gene: TRBJ2-7
len: 20
CDR3aa: CASSRTWTSGTSFSPYEQYF
CDR3nt: TGCGCCAGCAGTCGGACTTGGACTAGCGGGACATCGTTCTCTCCCTACGAGCAGTACTTC

abundance: -
v_gene: TRBV14
d_gene: -
j_gene: TRBJ1-1
len: 15
CDR3aa: CASRKLTEKNTEAFF
CDR3nt: TGTGCCAGCAGAAAACTGACAGAGAAGAACACTGAAGCTTTCTTT

abundance: -
v_gene: TRBV5-1
d_gene: -
j_gene: TRBJ2-1
len: 17
CDR3aa: CASSQSAAGPSYNEQFF
CDR3nt: TGCGCCAGCAGCCAAAGCGCAGCGGGCCCCTCCTACAATGAGCAGTTCTTC

abundance: -
v_gene: TRBV29-1
d_gene: -
j_gene: TRBJ2-7
len: 12
CDR3aa: CSVVVQGYEQYF
CDR3nt: TGCAGCGTTGTGGTACAGGGCTACGAGCAGTACTTC

abundance: -
v_gene: TRBV6-6
d_gene: -
j_gene: TRBJ1-1
len: 14
CDR3aa: CASSYPGENTEAFF
CDR3nt: TGTGCCAGCAGTTACCCGGGGGAGAACACTGAAGCTTTCTTT

abundance: -
v_gene: TRBV6-1
d_gene: -
j_gene: TRBJ2-7
len: 12
CDR3aa: CASKSLGLEQYF
CDR3nt: TGTGCCAGCAAGTCCCTCGGGCTCGAGCAGTACTTC

abundance: -
v_gene: TRBV7-2
d_gene: TRBD1
j_gene: TRBJ1-1
len: 15
CDR3aa: CASSTDRGLNTEAFF
CDR3nt: TGTGCCAGCAGCACAGACAGGGGTCTGAACACTGAAGCTTTCTTT

abundance: -
v_gene: TRBV5-1
d_gene: TRBD2
j_gene: TRBJ2-1
len: 18
CDR3aa: CASSLAFSGRAQLNEQFF
CDR3nt: TGCGCCAGCAGCTTGGCCTTTAGCGGGAGGGCACAGCTAAATGAGCAGTTCTTC

abundance: -
v_gene: TRBV20-1
d_gene: TRBD1
j_gene: TRBJ1-2
len: 11
CDR3aa: CSAWDRAGYTF
CDR3nt: TGCAGTGCTTGGGACAGGGCTGGCTACACCTTC

abundance: -
v_gene: TRBV29-1
d_gene: -
j_gene: TRBJ2-7
len: 11
CDR3aa: CSALRSYEQYF
CDR3nt: TGCAGCGCCTTGAGGTCCTACGAGCAGTACTTC

abundance: -
v_gene: TRBV7-3
d_gene: TRBD2
j_gene: TRBJ2-1
len: 18
CDR3aa: CASSLVGIAGGPGHEQFF
CDR3nt: TGTGCCAGCAGCTTAGTGGGAATAGCGGGAGGGCCGGGCCATGAGCAGTTCTTC

abundance: -
v_gene: TRBV2
d_gene: TRBD1
j_gene: TRBJ1-2
len: 12
CDR3aa: CASSGQGWGYTF
CDR3nt: TGTGCCAGCAGTGGACAGGGATGGGGCTACACCTTC

abundance: -
v_gene: TRBV5-4
d_gene: TRBD1
j_gene: TRBJ1-5
len: 14
CDR3aa: CAARRDSSNQPQHF
CDR3nt: TGTGCCGCCCGAAGGGACAGTAGCAATCAGCCCCAGCATTTT

abundance: -
v_gene: TRBV27
d_gene: TRBD2
j_gene: TRBJ2-5
len: 14
CDR3aa: CASTPGRGGETQYF
CDR3nt: TGTGCCAGCACCCCCGGTCGGGGAGGGGAGACCCAGTACTTC